Listed below are T cell receptor beta chains from one sample, sequenced in a study of blood T cell repertoires in COVID-19. Produced via immunoSEQ multiplex PCR; TCRdb's table is partial and in-frame only. Altogether about 400,000 clones are present, 70% to 90% being singletons, with the ten largest covering 2.5% to 3.5%. Sequenced: peripheral blood. These receptors were obtained from a human donor in a cohort sampled during active COVID-19. The CDR3 runs from the conserved cysteine through the conserved F or W. D genes are given only for firm matches. Rows may omit the clone size; those that give it use once, few, many or a size class.

size: many; length: 14; V: TRBV5-5; J: TRBJ2-7; D: .; CDR3: CASSFLRGPYEQYF; DNA: TGTGCCAGCAGCTTCCTGCGGGGGCCCTACGAGCAGTACTTC
size: .; length: 13; V: TRBV2; J: TRBJ2-3; D: TRBD2; CDR3: CASLREGSDTQYF; DNA: TGTGCCAGCCTACGGGAGGGTTCAGATACGCAGTATTTT
size: .; length: 17; V: TRBV5-1; J: TRBJ1-4; D: TRBD1; CDR3: CASKPTPAGGGFEKLFF; DNA: TGCGCCAGCAAACCTACTCCAGCGGGAGGGGGCTTCGAAAAACTGTTTTTT
size: .; length: 19; V: TRBV21-1; J: TRBJ1-2; D: .; CDR3: CASSPLRPVSQERRYGYTF; DNA: TGTGCCAGCAGCCCCCTCCGGCCGGTCTCGCAGGAAAGGCGCTATGGCTACACCTTC
size: .; length: 13; V: TRBV7-3; J: TRBJ2-3; D: .; CDR3: CASSLYSTDTQYF; DNA: TGTGCCAGCAGCCTATATAGCACAGATACGCAGTATTTT
size: .; length: 14; V: TRBV30; J: TRBJ2-3; D: TRBD2; CDR3: CAWSPGTSADTQYF; DNA: TGTGCCTGGAGTCCCGGGACTAGCGCAGATACGCAGTATTTT
size: .; length: 13; V: TRBV7-9; J: TRBJ1-3; D: .; CDR3: CAGSQGSGNTIYF; DNA: TGTGCCGGCAGTCAGGGGTCTGGAAACACCATATATTTT
size: once; length: 15; V: TRBV3-1/TRBV3-2; J: TRBJ2-3; D: .; CDR3: CASSLSGSPPYTQYF; DNA: TGTGCCAGCAGCCTCTCAGGGTCTCCCCCTTATACGCAGTATTTT
size: once; length: 14; V: TRBV30; J: TRBJ2-5; D: TRBD2; CDR3: CAWKGTSNKETQYF; DNA: TGTGCCTGGAAGGGGACTAGCAATAAAGAGACCCAGTACTTC
size: .; length: 17; V: TRBV4-1; J: TRBJ2-4; D: .; CDR3: CASSQYLDFRAKNIQYF; DNA: TGCGCCAGCAGCCAATACCTGGACTTTAGAGCCAAAAACATTCAGTACTTC
size: .; length: 16; V: TRBV9; J: TRBJ2-7; D: TRBD2; CDR3: CASSASGLAGSYEQYF; DNA: TGTGCCAGCAGCGCTTCGGGACTAGCGGGGAGCTACGAGCAGTACTTC
size: once; length: 14; V: TRBV3-1/TRBV3-2; J: TRBJ1-2; D: .; CDR3: CASSLGSRGYGYTF; DNA: TGTGCCAGCAGCCTCGGTTCCCGGGGGTATGGCTACACCTTC
size: once; length: 13; V: TRBV2; J: TRBJ1-4; D: .; CDR3: CASSEGGRGPQVF; DNA: TGTGCCAGCAGTGAAGGCGGCAGGGGCCCGCAGGTTTTT
size: .; length: 14; V: TRBV4-1; J: TRBJ1-2; D: .; CDR3: CASSQESQFYGYTF; DNA: TGCGCCAGCAGCCAAGAGTCCCAGTTCTATGGCTACACCTTC
size: .; length: 15; V: TRBV9; J: TRBJ2-3; D: TRBD2; CDR3: CASSGGTSGTDTQYF; DNA: TGTGCCAGCAGCGGGGGGACTAGCGGGACAGATACGCAGTATTTT
size: .; length: 13; V: TRBV3-1/TRBV3-2; J: TRBJ1-2; D: TRBD1; CDR3: CASSPGTGDGYTF; DNA: TGTGCCAGCAGCCCAGGGACAGGGGATGGCTACACCTTC
size: .; length: 16; V: TRBV4-2; J: TRBJ1-1; D: TRBD1; CDR3: CASSQDSRDRNTEAFF; DNA: TGTGCCAGCAGCCAAGATAGCCGGGACAGGAACACTGAAGCTTTCTTT
size: .; length: 15; V: TRBV28; J: TRBJ2-7; D: TRBD2; CDR3: CASSSSLLAFYEQYF; DNA: TGTGCCAGCAGTTCCTCACTACTAGCGTTCTACGAGCAGTACTTC
size: .; length: 14; V: TRBV6-5; J: TRBJ2-3; D: .; CDR3: CASSWGRYTDTQYF; DNA: TGTGCCAGCAGTTGGGGCAGGTATACAGATACGCAGTATTTT
size: .; length: 13; V: TRBV19; J: TRBJ2-7; D: .; CDR3: CASSRGPSYEQYF; DNA: TGTGCCAGTAGTCGCGGCCCTAGCTACGAGCAGTACTTC
size: .; length: 12; V: TRBV6-5; J: TRBJ2-7; D: TRBD2; CDR3: CASKAGGYEQYF; DNA: TGTGCCAGCAAAGCGGGAGGGTACGAGCAGTACTTC
size: .; length: 16; V: TRBV11-2; J: TRBJ2-6; D: TRBD1; CDR3: CASSRDRVAGANVLTF; DNA: TGTGCCAGCAGCAGGGACAGGGTCGCTGGGGCCAACGTCCTGACTTTC
size: .; length: 16; V: TRBV5-1; J: TRBJ2-7; D: TRBD2; CDR3: CASSFGLAGGLYEQYF; DNA: TGCGCCAGCAGCTTTGGACTAGCGGGGGGGCTCTACGAGCAGTACTTC
size: .; length: 16; V: TRBV3-1/TRBV3-2; J: TRBJ2-7; D: TRBD1; CDR3: CASSPGTGGEGGEQYF; DNA: TGTGCCAGCAGTCCCGGGACAGGGGGCGAGGGGGGCGAGCAGTACTTC
size: once; length: 14; V: TRBV27; J: TRBJ1-2; D: TRBD1; CDR3: CASRDRGRNYGYTF; DNA: TGTGCCAGCAGGGACAGGGGGCGCAACTATGGCTACACCTTC
size: .; length: 14; V: TRBV19; J: TRBJ2-1; D: .; CDR3: CASSIRARADEQFF; DNA: TGTGCCAGTAGTATCAGGGCTAGGGCTGATGAGCAGTTCTTC
size: .; length: 13; V: TRBV7-3; J: TRBJ1-1; D: TRBD1; CDR3: CASSRTGVTEAFF; DNA: TGTGCCAGCAGCCGGACAGGGGTTACTGAAGCTTTCTTT
size: .; length: 14; V: TRBV6-5; J: TRBJ1-6; D: .; CDR3: CASSYWGEYSPLHF; DNA: TGTGCCAGCAGTTACTGGGGGGAGTATTCACCCCTCCACTTT
size: .; length: 16; V: TRBV5-1; J: TRBJ1-2; D: TRBD1; CDR3: CASSLAPTGGADGYTF; DNA: TGCGCCAGCAGCTTGGCCCCGACAGGGGGCGCAGATGGCTACACCTTC
size: once; length: 17; V: TRBV6-1; J: TRBJ1-5; D: .; CDR3: CASSESLVHPEEQPQHF; DNA: TGTGCCAGCAGTGAATCATTGGTACACCCGGAGGAACAGCCCCAGCATTTT
size: .; length: 14; V: TRBV7-9; J: TRBJ2-5; D: .; CDR3: CASSLDTNQETQYF; DNA: TGTGCCAGCAGCCTGGACACCAACCAAGAGACCCAGTACTTC
size: .; length: 17; V: TRBV3-1/TRBV3-2; J: TRBJ1-6; D: .; CDR3: CASSRLQGVLRGSPLHF; DNA: TGTGCCAGCAGCCGCCTACAGGGCGTCCTTAGGGGTTCACCCCTCCACTTT
size: .; length: 14; V: TRBV4-1; J: TRBJ2-2; D: .; CDR3: CASSRTDIAGELFF; DNA: TGCGCCAGCAGCCGCACGGACATTGCCGGGGAGCTGTTTTTT
size: .; length: 16; V: TRBV6-4; J: TRBJ2-7; D: TRBD2; CDR3: CASSGRTSGPSYEQYF; DNA: TGTGCCAGCAGTGGTAGGACTAGCGGGCCATCCTACGAGCAGTACTTC
size: .; length: 13; V: TRBV7-8; J: TRBJ1-6; D: .; CDR3: CASSPRGTSPLHF; DNA: TGTGCCAGCAGCCCCAGGGGTACTTCACCCCTCCACTTT
size: .; length: 14; V: TRBV3-1/TRBV3-2; J: TRBJ2-3; D: .; CDR3: CASSPNPRSDTQYF; DNA: TGTGCCAGCAGCCCAAACCCGAGGTCAGATACGCAGTATTTT
size: .; length: 15; V: TRBV7-9; J: TRBJ2-1; D: TRBD2; CDR3: CASSSDGLDYNEQFF; DNA: TGTGCCAGCAGCTCCGACGGACTAGACTACAATGAGCAGTTCTTC
size: .; length: 12; V: TRBV12-3/TRBV12-4; J: TRBJ2-1; D: TRBD1; CDR3: CASSEDREGQFF; DNA: TGTGCCAGCAGTGAAGACAGGGAAGGGCAGTTCTTC
size: .; length: 20; V: TRBV6-1; J: TRBJ2-4; D: TRBD2; CDR3: CASSAVGLAGGNLAKNIQYF; DNA: TGTGCCAGCAGTGCCGTTGGGCTAGCGGGAGGGAACCTAGCCAAAAACATTCAGTACTTC
size: .; length: 15; V: TRBV23-1; J: TRBJ2-2; D: .; CDR3: CASSQSDSNTGELFF; DNA: TGCGCCAGCAGTCAATCGGACTCCAACACCGGGGAGCTGTTTTTT
size: .; length: 15; V: TRBV10-3; J: TRBJ2-7; D: .; CDR3: CAISSSAGSSYEQYF; DNA: TGTGCCATCAGTTCGTCAGCGGGTAGCTCCTACGAGCAGTACTTC
size: once; length: 14; V: TRBV29-1; J: TRBJ2-2; D: TRBD1; CDR3: CSVEQQGAPGELFF; DNA: TGCAGCGTTGAACAACAGGGGGCGCCCGGGGAGCTGTTTTTT
size: .; length: 18; V: TRBV10-2; J: TRBJ2-2; D: TRBD2; CDR3: CASSEPRKLLAETGELFF; DNA: TGCGCCAGCAGTGAGCCCCGTAAATTACTAGCGGAGACCGGGGAGCTGTTTTTT
size: .; length: 15; V: TRBV19; J: TRBJ2-1; D: .; CDR3: CASDTGLNSYNEQFF; DNA: TGTGCCAGTGACACGGGACTTAACTCCTACAATGAGCAGTTCTTC
size: .; length: 19; V: TRBV11-2; J: TRBJ2-3; D: TRBD1; CDR3: CASSFENPQGAIPPDTQYF; DNA: TGTGCCAGCAGCTTCGAAAACCCCCAGGGGGCGATCCCCCCAGATACGCAGTATTTT
size: .; length: 13; V: TRBV30; J: TRBJ2-2; D: .; CDR3: CAWSEYGSGELFF; DNA: TGTGCCTGGAGTGAGTACGGTTCCGGGGAGCTGTTTTTT
size: .; length: 18; V: TRBV5-1; J: TRBJ2-2; D: .; CDR3: CASSSLPGDFSNTGELFF; DNA: TGCGCCAGCAGCTCCCTCCCCGGGGACTTTTCGAACACCGGGGAGCTGTTTTTT
size: .; length: 14; V: TRBV6-5; J: TRBJ1-2; D: .; CDR3: CASKYGTREGGYTF; DNA: TGTGCCAGCAAATACGGGACACGAGAGGGCGGCTACACCTTC
size: few; length: 15; V: TRBV4-2; J: TRBJ2-7; D: TRBD2; CDR3: CASSQVAGGPNEQYF; DNA: TGTGCCAGCAGCCAAGTGGCGGGAGGGCCCAACGAGCAGTACTTC
size: few; length: 15; V: TRBV4-1; J: TRBJ2-7; D: .; CDR3: CASSQAGHAGYEQYF; DNA: TGCGCCAGCAGCCAAGCGGGTCACGCCGGCTACGAGCAGTACTTC
size: .; length: 15; V: TRBV11-3; J: TRBJ2-7; D: TRBD2; CDR3: CASSLGAGAAYEQYF; DNA: TGTGCCAGCAGCTTAGGAGCGGGAGCCGCCTACGAGCAGTACTTC
size: .; length: 18; V: TRBV7-6; J: TRBJ2-1; D: TRBD2; CDR3: CASSSKLAGGPRDNEQFF; DNA: TGTGCCAGCAGCTCCAAACTAGCGGGGGGGCCTCGGGACAATGAGCAGTTCTTC
size: .; length: 15; V: TRBV7-9; J: TRBJ1-4; D: TRBD1; CDR3: CASGWGDRVNEKLFF; DNA: TGTGCCAGCGGCTGGGGAGACAGGGTAAATGAAAAACTGTTTTTT
size: .; length: 15; V: TRBV7-6; J: TRBJ2-1; D: TRBD1; CDR3: CASSLGTGAFNEQFF; DNA: TGTGCCAGCAGCTTAGGGACAGGGGCGTTCAATGAGCAGTTCTTC
size: .; length: 13; V: TRBV10-3; J: TRBJ1-1; D: .; CDR3: CAINPTVNTEAFF; DNA: TGTGCCATCAACCCGACAGTGAACACTGAAGCTTTCTTT
size: .; length: 15; V: TRBV3-1/TRBV3-2; J: TRBJ1-2; D: TRBD1; CDR3: CASSAGQGMYYGYTF; DNA: TGTGCCAGCAGCGCGGGACAGGGAATGTACTATGGCTACACCTTC